The 14 T cell receptor beta chains below come from one sample, sequenced in a study of blood T cell repertoires in COVID-19. Clones were sequenced by immunoSEQ multiplex PCR, and TCRdb holds only the in-frame ones, with some missing. The sample includes fewer than 250,000 clones, about nine tenths seen only once; the top ten take approximately 2.6%. The sample taken for sequencing was peripheral blood. These receptors were taken from a woman in her sixties or seventies with acute or convalescent COVID-19.

The gene calls are TRBV19 and TRBJ1-5; D perhaps matches TRBD1 (6 bases). V was trimmed by 6 bases and J by 3 bases, leaving 12 bases between them. This CDR3 contains 14 residues. CDR1 and CDR2 (germline): LNHDA, SQIVND (reference sequence). This CDR3 reads CASRVRDTNQPQHF. For the CDR3, the DNA is TGTGCCAGTAGGGTCCGGGACACCAATCAGCCCCAGCATTTT. Full variable domain (rest looked up from reference TRBV19 and TRBJ1-5): DGGITQSPKYLFRKEGQNVTLSCEQNLNHDAMYWYRQDPGQGLRLIYYSQIVNDFQKGDIAEGYSVSREKKESFPLTVTSAQKNPTAFYLCASRVRDTNQPQHFGDGTRLSIL.

This clone was seen a single time. The gene calls are TRBV11-3 and TRBJ1-2; D perhaps matches TRBD1 (5 bases). Germline V gene data show CDR1 as SGHNT and CDR2 as YENEEA. V was clipped by 0 bases and J by 3 bases, with 11 bases between them. CDR3 length: 15 amino acids. The CDR3: CASSLDRGGYYGYTF. DNA for the CDR3: TGTGCCAGCAGCTTAGATAGGGGAGGATACTATGGCTACACCTTC.

This clone occurred once. This chain uses TRBV4-2 with TRBJ1-2, with 9 bases matching TRBD1. V was pared by 6 bases and J by 5 bases, with 13 bases of the junction left unmatched. CDR1 and CDR2 from the germline V gene are LGHNA and YNFKEQ. This CDR3 has 16 residues. The CDR3 spells CASRQTDRGGSYGYTF. CDR3 nucleotide sequence: TGTGCCAGCAGACAGACAGACAGGGGGGGGTCGTATGGCTACACCTTC.

This chain links TRBV6-2 or TRBV6-3 with TRBJ2-7; no definite D call. This CDR3 comprises 14 residues. Germline values: CDR1 MNHEY, CDR2 SVGEGT. The germline V and J ends were trimmed by 6 bases and 0 bases, with 12 bases remaining between them. CDR3 loop: CASSPPSGSYEQYF. CDR3 nucleotides: TGTGCCAGCAGCCCACCTTCCGGCTCCTACGAGCAGTACTTC.

For this clone: Other nucleotide sequences from this sample produce the same CDR3. This chain links TRBV28 with TRBJ1-4, with 11 bases identical to TRBD1. Germline CDR1 MDHEN, CDR2 SYDVKM. Trimming at V came to 3 bases and at J to 7 bases, leaving 4 bases not matched to a gene. The CDR3 contains 15 residues. The CDR3 DNA is TGTGCCAGCAGTTTGGGGGGGACAGGGGGTGAAAAACTGTTTTTT. Its translation: CASSLGGTGGEKLFF.

In DNA form, the CDR3 reads TGTGCCAGCAGCTTAGTAGGAGGACCCTCGGCTGACCCTGAAGCTTTCTTT. Translated, it gives CASSLVGGPSADPEAFF. The gene calls are TRBV7-6 and TRBJ1-1; D call uncertain. Germline V gives CDR1 SGHVS, CDR2 FNYEAQ. V was cut by 1 base and J by 6 bases, with 21 bases left in between. The CDR3 length is 17 residues.

This clone was detected only once. V and J are TRBV19 and TRBJ2-7, with TRBD2 matching over 7 bases. From germline, CDR1 is LNHDA and CDR2 SQIVND (reference sequence). The CDR3 extends over 15 amino acids. V dropped 6 bases and J dropped 4; count of bases not matched to a gene: 12. The CDR3 DNA follows: TGTGCCAGTAGCAAATGGAGGGAGGGAAAATACGAGCAGTACTTC. This encodes CASSKWREGKYEQYF.

The gene calls are TRBV3-1 (or the pseudogene TRBV3-2) and TRBJ1-2, with unresolved D. Germline V gene lookup returns CDR1 LGHDT and CDR2 YNNKEL (reference sequence). V lost 0 bases, J lost 10 bases, and 15 bases lay in between. The CDR3 totals 14 residues. CDR3 sequence (DNA): TGTGCCAGCAGCCAAGATCCCCAGCGGACCGTCTACACCTTC. Translated, it gives CASSQDPQRTVYTF.

The V and J genes are TRBV4-1 and TRBJ2-3; tentative D call: TRBD2 (6 bases). The CDR3 sequence is 16 residues long. Germline V gives CDR1 MGHRA, CDR2 YSYEKL. The germline V and J ends were trimmed by 0 bases and 3 bases, with 13 bases remaining between them. CDR3 sequence: CASSQDGPGRTDTQYF. CDR3 DNA: TGCGCCAGCAGCCAAGATGGTCCCGGGAGAACAGATACGCAGTATTTT.

The chain recombines TRBV29-1 with TRBJ1-2, with a possible D match to TRBD1 (5 bases). The CDR3 covers 13 residues. V lost 2 bases and J lost 2, with 9 bases in between. Germline assignment: CDR1 SQVTM and CDR2 ANQGSEA. CDR3 nucleotides: TGCAGCGTTGAAAGGGGCCGGAACTATGGCTACACCTTC. Protein sequence: CSVERGRNYGYTF.

V is TRBV2 and J is TRBJ2-3; 12 nucleotides match TRBD2. Trimming at V came to 6 bases and at J to 6 bases, leaving 4 bases not matched to a gene. In germline, CDR1 is SNHLY, CDR2 FYNNEI. There are 14 residues in the CDR3. The CDR3 nucleotides read TGTGCCAGCAGACCTAGCGGGGGGGCGGATACGCAGTATTTT. Amino acids: CASRPSGGADTQYF.

The rearrangement joins TRBV6-5 to TRBJ2-1, with D tentatively TRBD2 (7 bases). Germline-derived CDR1 and CDR2 are MNHEY and SVGAGI. The CDR3 is 15 residues long. Trimming stripped 5 bases from V and 0 bases from J, with 11 bases between. CDR3 sequence (DNA): TGTGCCAGCAGTAGAGGGGGGGCCTCCTACAATGAGCAGTTCTTC. Translating it yields CASSRGGASYNEQFF.

This chain uses TRBV5-1 with TRBJ2-5; 7 positions agree with TRBD2. Per the germline V gene, CDR1 is SGHRS and CDR2 is YFSETQ. V was pared by 4 bases and J by 3 bases, with 12 bases of the junction left unmatched. CDR3 length: 16 amino acids. CDR3 DNA: TGCGCCAGCAGCCCCAACCCGGCGGGGAGGGAAGAGACCCAGTACTTC. Its protein is CASSPNPAGREETQYF.

V and J are TRBV11-2 and TRBJ2-3, with D perhaps matching TRBD2 (6 bases). The V and J ends lost 2 bases and 9 bases respectively, with 15 bases between them. The germline CDR1 and CDR2 sequences are SGHAT and FQNNGV. The CDR3 sequence is 14 residues long. For the CDR3, the DNA is TGTGCCAGCAGCTTATTACCAGGAGGGGAGACGCAGTATTTT. This gives the protein CASSLLPGGETQYF.